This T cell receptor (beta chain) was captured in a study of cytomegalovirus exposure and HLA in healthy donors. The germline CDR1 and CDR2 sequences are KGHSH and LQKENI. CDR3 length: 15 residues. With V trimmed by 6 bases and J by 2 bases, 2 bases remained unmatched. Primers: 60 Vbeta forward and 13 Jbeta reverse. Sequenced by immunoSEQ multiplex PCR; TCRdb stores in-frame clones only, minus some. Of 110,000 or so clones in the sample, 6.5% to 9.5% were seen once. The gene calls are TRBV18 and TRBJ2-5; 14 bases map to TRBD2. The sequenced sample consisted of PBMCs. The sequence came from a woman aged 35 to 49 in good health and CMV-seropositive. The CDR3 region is CASSGTSGGQETQYF. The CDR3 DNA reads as TGTGCCAGCTCCGGGACTAGCGGGGGACAAGAGACCCAGTACTTC.